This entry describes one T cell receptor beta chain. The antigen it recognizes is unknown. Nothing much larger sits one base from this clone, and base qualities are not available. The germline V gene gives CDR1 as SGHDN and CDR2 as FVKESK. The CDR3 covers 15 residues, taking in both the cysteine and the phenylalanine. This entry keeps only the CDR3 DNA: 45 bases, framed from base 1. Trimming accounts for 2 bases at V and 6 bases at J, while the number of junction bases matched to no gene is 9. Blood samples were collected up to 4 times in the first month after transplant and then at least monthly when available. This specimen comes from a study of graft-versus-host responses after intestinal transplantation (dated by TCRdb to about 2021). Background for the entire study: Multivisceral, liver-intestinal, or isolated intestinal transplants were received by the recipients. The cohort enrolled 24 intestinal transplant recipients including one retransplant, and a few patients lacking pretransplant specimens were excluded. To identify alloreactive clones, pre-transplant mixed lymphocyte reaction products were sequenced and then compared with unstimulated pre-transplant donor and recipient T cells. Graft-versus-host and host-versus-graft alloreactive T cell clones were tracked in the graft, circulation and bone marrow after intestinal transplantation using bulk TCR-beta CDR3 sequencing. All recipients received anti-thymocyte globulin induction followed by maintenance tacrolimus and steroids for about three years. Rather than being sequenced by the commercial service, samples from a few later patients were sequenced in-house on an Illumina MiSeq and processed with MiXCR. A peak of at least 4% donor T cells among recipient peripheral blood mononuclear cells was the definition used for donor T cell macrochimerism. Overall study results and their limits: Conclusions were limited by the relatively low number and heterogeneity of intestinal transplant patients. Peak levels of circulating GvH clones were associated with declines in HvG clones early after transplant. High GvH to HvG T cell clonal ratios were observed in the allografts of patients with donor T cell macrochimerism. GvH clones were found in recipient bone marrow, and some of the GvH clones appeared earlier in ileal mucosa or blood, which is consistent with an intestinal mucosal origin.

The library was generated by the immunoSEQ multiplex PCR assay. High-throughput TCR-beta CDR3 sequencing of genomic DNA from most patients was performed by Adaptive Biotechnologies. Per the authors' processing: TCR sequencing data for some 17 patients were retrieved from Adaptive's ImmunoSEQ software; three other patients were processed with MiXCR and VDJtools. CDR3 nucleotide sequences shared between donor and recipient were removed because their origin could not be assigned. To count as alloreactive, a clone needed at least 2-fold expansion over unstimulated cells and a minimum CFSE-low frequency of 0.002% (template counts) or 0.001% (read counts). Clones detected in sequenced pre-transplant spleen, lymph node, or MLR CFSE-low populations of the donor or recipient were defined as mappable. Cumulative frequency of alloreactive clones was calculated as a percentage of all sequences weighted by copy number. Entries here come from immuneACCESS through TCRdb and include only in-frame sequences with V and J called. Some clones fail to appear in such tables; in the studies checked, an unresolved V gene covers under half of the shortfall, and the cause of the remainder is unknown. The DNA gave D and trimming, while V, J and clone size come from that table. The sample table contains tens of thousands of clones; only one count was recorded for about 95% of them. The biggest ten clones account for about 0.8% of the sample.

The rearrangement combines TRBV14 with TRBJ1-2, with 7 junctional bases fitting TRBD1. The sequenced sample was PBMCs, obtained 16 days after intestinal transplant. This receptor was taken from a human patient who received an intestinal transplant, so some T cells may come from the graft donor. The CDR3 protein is CASSQLTGVFDGYTF. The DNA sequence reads TGTGCCAGCAGCCAACTTACAGGGGTTTTTGATGGCTACACCTTC.